These 4 T cell receptor beta chains came from one sample sequenced in a study of blood T cell repertoires in COVID-19 (dated by TCRdb to about 2020). Libraries were made using the immunoSEQ multiplex PCR assay. TCRdb carries this immuneACCESS record with in-frame sequences only. Its versions omit some clonotypes, under half of them owing to an unresolved V gene in the studies checked, with the rest unexplained. The sample has around 310,000 clones on record, 90% of them singletons. Of the sample, around 0.98% is held by the ten largest clones. The sample was peripheral blood. These receptors were collected from a woman between 40 and 50 years old with COVID-19, enrolled during active disease.

J is TRBJ1-5 and V is TRBV5-3, with D hard to call. TRBV5-3 is an open reading frame whose function is uncertain. CDR3 size: 21 residues. V was shortened by 6 bases and J by 0 bases, with 31 bases between the two germline ends. This CDR3 reads CARNLDQAHPRDEYSNQPQHF. CDR3 coding DNA: TGTGCCAGAAATCTAGATCAGGCCCACCCCCGGGATGAGTATAGCAATCAGCCCCAGCATTTT.

The gene calls are TRBV7-3 and TRBJ1-1; 7 nucleotides match TRBD1. The ends lost 2 bases at V and 1 base at J; junction bases unmatched: 4. Looked up from germline, CDR1 is SGHTA and CDR2 is FQGTGA. CDR3 size: 15 residues. CDR3 bases: TGTGCCAGCAGCTTAGGGACAGCGAGGAACACTGAAGCTTTCTTT. It translates to CASSLGTARNTEAFF.

V usage is TRBV30 and J usage is TRBJ2-3; D call uncertain. Germline assignment: CDR1 GTSNPN and CDR2 SVGIG (reference sequence). The CDR3 sequence is 13 residues long. V dropped 0 bases and J dropped 4 bases, with 8 bases sitting between them. The CDR3 DNA reads as TGTGCCTGGAGTGTCGGTCGCGCAGATACGCAGTATTTT. Translation: CAWSVGRADTQYF.

V and J are TRBV2 and TRBJ2-1; 14 nucleotides match TRBD2. The CDR3 extends over 16 amino acids. Unmatched junction bases numbered 1, after V lost 1 base and J lost 5 bases. Germline lookup yields CDR1 SNHLY and CDR2 FYNNEI. CDR3: CASSEGLAGGHNEQFF. CDR3 sequence (DNA): TGTGCCAGCAGTGAAGGACTAGCGGGAGGGCACAATGAGCAGTTCTTC.